This TCR beta chain was sequenced for a study of cytomegalovirus exposure and HLA in healthy donors. Looked up from germline, CDR1 is LGHNA and CDR2 is YNFKEQ. V was pared by 0 bases and J by 2 bases, with 9 bases between. This CDR3 region has 15 residues. Researchers ran the PCR with 60 Vbeta and 13 Jbeta primers. Generated by immunoSEQ multiplex PCR, the TCRdb table keeps only in-frame clones and is missing some. The sample lists 120,000 to 150,000 clones, 70% to 85% occurring once. This clone has a handful of counts. The sample comprised PBMCs. The rearrangement links TRBV4-2 to TRBJ2-3; a weak D match, TRBD2 (5 bases). The TCR was taken from a woman in her fifties or sixties in good health and CMV-seropositive. The CDR3 coding sequence is TGTGCCAGCAGCCAAGATTCGGGGTCCACAGATACGCAGTATTTT. Protein sequence: CASSQDSGSTDTQYF.